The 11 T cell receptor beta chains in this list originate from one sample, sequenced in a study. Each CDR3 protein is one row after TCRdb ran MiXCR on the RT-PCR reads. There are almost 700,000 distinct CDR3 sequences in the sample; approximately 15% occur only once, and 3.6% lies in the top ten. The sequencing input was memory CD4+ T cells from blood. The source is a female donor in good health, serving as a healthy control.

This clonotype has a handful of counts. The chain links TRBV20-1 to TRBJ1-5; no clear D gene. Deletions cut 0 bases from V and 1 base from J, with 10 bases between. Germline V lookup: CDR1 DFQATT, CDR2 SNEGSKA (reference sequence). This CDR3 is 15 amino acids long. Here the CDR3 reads CSARDARKSNQPQHF. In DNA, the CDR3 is TGCAGTGCTAGAGATGCCAGGAAAAGCAATCAGCCCCAGCATTTT.

CDR3 sequence (DNA): TGCAGTGCTAGGATGACTAGCGGGATCAATGAGCAGTTCTTC. This sequence encodes CSARMTSGINEQFF. The genes are TRBV20-1 and TRBJ2-1; TRBD2 matches 11 bases. Germline V lookup: CDR1 DFQATT, CDR2 SNEGSKA (reference sequence). The CDR3 sequence is 14 residues long. Losses at the gene ends were 3 bases for V and 6 bases for J; bases not matched to a gene: 4.

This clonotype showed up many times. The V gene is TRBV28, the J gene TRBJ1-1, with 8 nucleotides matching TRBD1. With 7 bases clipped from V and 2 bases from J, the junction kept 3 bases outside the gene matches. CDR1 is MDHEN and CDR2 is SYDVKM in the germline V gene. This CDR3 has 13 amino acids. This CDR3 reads CASNRGINTEAFF. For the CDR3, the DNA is TGTGCCAGCAACAGGGGGATCAACACTGAAGCTTTCTTT.

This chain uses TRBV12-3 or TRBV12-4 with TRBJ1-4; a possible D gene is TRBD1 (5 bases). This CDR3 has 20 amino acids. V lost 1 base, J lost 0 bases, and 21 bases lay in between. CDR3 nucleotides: TGTGCCAGCAGTTTAGACGGCCGGACGATGGGGGGTTCAACTAATGAAAAACTGTTTTTT. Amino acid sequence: CASSLDGRTMGGSTNEKLFF.

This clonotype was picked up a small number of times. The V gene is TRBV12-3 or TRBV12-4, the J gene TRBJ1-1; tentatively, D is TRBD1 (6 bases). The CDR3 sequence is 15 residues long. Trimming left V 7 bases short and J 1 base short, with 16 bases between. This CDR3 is CASNLGGGGNTEAFF. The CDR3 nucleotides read TGTGCCAGCAACCTAGGGGGAGGGGGGAACACTGAAGCTTTCTTT.

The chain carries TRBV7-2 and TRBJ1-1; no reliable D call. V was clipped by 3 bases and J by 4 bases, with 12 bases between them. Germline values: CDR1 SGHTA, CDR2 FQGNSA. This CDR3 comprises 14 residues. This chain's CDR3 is CASSFGRGSTEAFF. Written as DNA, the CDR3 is TGTGCCAGCAGCTTCGGGAGAGGGAGCACTGAAGCTTTCTTT.

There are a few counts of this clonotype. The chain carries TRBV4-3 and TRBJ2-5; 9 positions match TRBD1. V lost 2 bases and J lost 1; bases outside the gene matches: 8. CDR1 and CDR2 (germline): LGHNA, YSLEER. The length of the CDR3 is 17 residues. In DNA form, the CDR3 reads TGCGCCAGCAGCCAAAACAGGGGGCTAGCCTCCCAAGAGACCCAGTACTTC. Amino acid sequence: CASSQNRGLASQETQYF.

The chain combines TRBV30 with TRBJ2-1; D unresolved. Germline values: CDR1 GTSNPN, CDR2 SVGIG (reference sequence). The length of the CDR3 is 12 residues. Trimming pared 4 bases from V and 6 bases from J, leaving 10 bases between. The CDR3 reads CAWTRDINEQFF. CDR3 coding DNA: TGTGCCTGGACCCGTGACATCAATGAGCAGTTCTTC.

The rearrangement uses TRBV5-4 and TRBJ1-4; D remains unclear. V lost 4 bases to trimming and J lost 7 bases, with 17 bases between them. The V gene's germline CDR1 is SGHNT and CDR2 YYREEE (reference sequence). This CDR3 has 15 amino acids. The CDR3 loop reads CASSQAGGIGEKLFF. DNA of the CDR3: TGTGCCAGCAGCCAAGCCGGAGGGATTGGTGAAAAACTGTTTTTT.

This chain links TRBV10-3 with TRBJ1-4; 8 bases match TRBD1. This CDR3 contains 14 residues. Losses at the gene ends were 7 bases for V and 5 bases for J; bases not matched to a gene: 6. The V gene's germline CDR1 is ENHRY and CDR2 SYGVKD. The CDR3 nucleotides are TGTGCCATCACTTCGGACAGGGACAATGAAAAACTGTTTTTT. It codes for CAITSDRDNEKLFF.

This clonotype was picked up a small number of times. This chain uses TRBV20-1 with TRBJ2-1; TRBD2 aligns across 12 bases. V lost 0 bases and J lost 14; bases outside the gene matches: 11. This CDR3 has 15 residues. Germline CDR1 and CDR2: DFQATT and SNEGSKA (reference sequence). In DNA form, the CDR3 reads TGCAGTGCTAGAGATATATTAGGACTAGCGGGGAGGGAGTTCTTC. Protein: CSARDILGLAGREFF.